This TCR beta chain is from a study of blood T cell repertoires in COVID-19. Looking at the study overall: The cDNA or gDNA used as material had been derived from T cells, B-cell-depleted T cells, or PBMCs.

This clone was recorded only once. Methods used by the authors: Reference gene primer amplification in the assay estimated nucleated cell counts. TCRdb keeps only in-frame clones here, not all; method: immunoSEQ multiplex PCR. D and trimming come from the DNA, and the V and J calls and clone size come from that table. This table holds 120,000 to 150,000 clones, roughly 76% found once. Germline-derived CDR1 and CDR2 are SGHVS and FQNEAQ. V dropped 5 bases and J dropped 5 bases, with 19 bases sitting between them. The CDR3 has 15 amino acids. This receptor was obtained from a human donor with acute or convalescent COVID-19. The donor label of this sample is uncertain. V usage is TRBV7-8 and J usage is TRBJ2-7; no clear D. The sequencing input was peripheral blood. CDR3 residues: CASSPRQRFKNEQYF. The CDR3 DNA follows: TGTGCCAGCAGCCCCCGCCAGCGCTTCAAGAACGAGCAGTACTTC.